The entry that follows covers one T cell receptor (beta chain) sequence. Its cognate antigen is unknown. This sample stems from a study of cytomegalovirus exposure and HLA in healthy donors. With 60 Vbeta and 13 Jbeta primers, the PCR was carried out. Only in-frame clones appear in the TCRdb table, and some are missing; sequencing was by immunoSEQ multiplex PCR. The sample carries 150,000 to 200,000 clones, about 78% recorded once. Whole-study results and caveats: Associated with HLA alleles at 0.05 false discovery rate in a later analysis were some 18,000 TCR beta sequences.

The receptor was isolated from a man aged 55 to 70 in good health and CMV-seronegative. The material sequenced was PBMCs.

The CDR3 reads CSVGGTGDEKLFF. The CDR3 coding sequence is TGCAGCGTCGGTGGGACTGGGGATGAAAAACTGTTTTTT. The genes are TRBV29-1 and TRBJ1-4; the D gene is possibly TRBD1 (5 bases). Deletions cut 6 bases from V and 6 bases from J, with 14 bases between. The CDR3 runs 13 residues. Germline-derived CDR1 and CDR2 are SQVTM and ANQGSEA.